These T cell receptor beta chains were read from a single sample in a study of blood T cell repertoires in COVID-19. The table came from immunoSEQ multiplex PCR; TCRdb's copy has only in-frame clones and leaves some out. In the table there are around 94,000 clones, around 84% of which are singletons. The sequencing input was peripheral blood. The receptors stem from a human donor in a cohort sampled during active COVID-19. The CDR3 runs from the conserved cysteine through the conserved F or W. Fields, in order: V gene, CDR3 length, clone size, D gene, J gene, CDR3 DNA, CDR3 protein. The D gene is left open where the match is weak. Clone size is stated in some rows and not others, as once, few, many or a class when expanded.

TRBV5-1,15,NA,TRBD2,TRBJ2-5,TGCGCCAGCAGCTTGGTGAGCGGGGGGGTCGAGACCCAGTACTTC,CASSLVSGGVETQYF
TRBV5-1,15,NA,NA,TRBJ2-5,TGCGCCAGCAGCCAGACGACAGAGAACCAAGAGACCCAGTACTTC,CASSQTTENQETQYF
TRBV7-9,15,NA,NA,TRBJ2-4,TGTGCCAGCAGCGATGACAACTTGGGCAAAAACATTCAGTACTTC,CASSDDNLGKNIQYF
TRBV5-5,17,NA,NA,TRBJ2-1,TGTGCCAGCAGCTTGTCCACCGCTCCCAGCTCCTACAATGAGCAGTTCTTC,CASSLSTAPSSYNEQFF
TRBV5-6,14,NA,NA,TRBJ2-7,TGTGCCAGCAGCTTGCAGGGGATCGCCTACGAGCAGTACTTC,CASSLQGIAYEQYF
TRBV9,17,NA,TRBD2,TRBJ2-3,TGTGCCAGCAGCGTAGTCCCTAGCGGGGGGCCGGGAGATACGCAGTATTTT,CASSVVPSGGPGDTQYF
TRBV6-2/TRBV6-3,16,NA,TRBD1,TRBJ1-5,TGTGCCAGCAGTACCCGGGGACAGTATAGCAATCAGCCCCAGCATTTT,CASSTRGQYSNQPQHF
TRBV4-3,16,NA,NA,TRBJ2-2,TGCGCCAGCAGCCCAAACGGGTGGCGGGACACCGGGGAGCTGTTTTTT,CASSPNGWRDTGELFF
TRBV28,13,once,NA,TRBJ1-6,TGTGCCAGCACCGGACAGCGAAATTCACCCCTCCACTTT,CASTGQRNSPLHF
TRBV3-1/TRBV3-2,14,NA,TRBD1,TRBJ1-2,TGTGCCAGCAGCCGGCCTGACAGGGGAAATGGCTACACCTTC,CASSRPDRGNGYTF
TRBV7-2,16,NA,NA,TRBJ2-7,TGTGCCAGCAGCCCATTGGAGGGGCTCCTCACCTACGAGCAGTACTTC,CASSPLEGLLTYEQYF
TRBV7-9,12,NA,NA,TRBJ2-7,TGTGCCAGCAGCATAGACACCTACGAGCAGTACTTC,CASSIDTYEQYF
TRBV2,17,once,NA,TRBJ1-5,TGTGCCAGTCAGGGCCAAGGGAAGAGGAAGAGCAATCAGCCCCAGCATTTT,CASQGQGKRKSNQPQHF
TRBV6-2/TRBV6-3,15,NA,TRBD2,TRBJ2-5,TGTGCCAGCAGTTTATTTTGGGGACTAGCAGAGACCCAGTACTTC,CASSLFWGLAETQYF
TRBV4-3,17,NA,TRBD1,TRBJ1-4,TGCGCCAGCAGCCAAGGGACAGGGGAAAGACGGAATGAAAAACTGTTTTTT,CASSQGTGERRNEKLFF
TRBV15,15,NA,NA,TRBJ1-2,TGTGCCACCAGCAGAGATCGGACAGTCAACTATGGCTACACCTTC,CATSRDRTVNYGYTF
TRBV28,15,NA,NA,TRBJ2-6,TGTGCCAGCAGTCGGGGGAGTTCTGGGGCCAACGTCCTGACTTTC,CASSRGSSGANVLTF
TRBV6-5,14,NA,NA,TRBJ2-4,TGTGCCAGCCGGAGGGTTGCGCAGGGGGACATTCAGTACTTC,CASRRVAQGDIQYF
TRBV11-2,15,NA,NA,TRBJ1-5,TGTGCCAGCAGCTTAGATAGATGGGGAGGTCAGCCCCAGCATTTT,CASSLDRWGGQPQHF
TRBV28,14,NA,NA,TRBJ2-5,TGTGCCAGCAGTTTGATAGCGACTCAAGAGACCCAGTACTTC,CASSLIATQETQYF
TRBV7-9,13,NA,NA,TRBJ1-2,TGTGCCAGCAGCTCTACAGGGAACTATGGCTACACCTTC,CASSSTGNYGYTF